This T cell receptor (beta chain) was observed in a study of response to subunit inactivated influenza vaccine. CDR1 and CDR2 from the germline V gene are SGHRS and YFSETQ. This CDR3 contains 14 residues. The V and J ends lost 0 bases and 2 bases respectively, with 5 bases between them. This clonotype turned up a few times. Each CDR3 protein is one row after TCRdb ran MiXCR on the RT-PCR reads. The sample consists of about 570,000 distinct CDR3 sequences, around 11% of them appearing once. In addition, the sample was reused for a study of T cells expressing NK-cell markers. That paper notes: The TCR beta cDNA came from 5'RACE template switching with UMIs. Sequencing covered eight donors, seven HCMV-seropositive and one seronegative.

Sequences were derived from PBMCs from blood, sampled on the day of vaccination. This receptor was taken from a man in his fifties or sixties who received an inactivated influenza vaccine. V is TRBV5-1 and J is TRBJ2-2; D ambiguous. The CDR3 reads CASSLELNTGELFF. The DNA for the CDR3 is TGCGCCAGCAGCTTGGAGCTCAACACCGGGGAGCTGTTTTTT.